This T cell receptor (beta chain) was sequenced during a study of regulatory T cells in long-lasting Graves disease. Study-level results: There were preferences for TRBV28, TRBJ1-2 and TRBJ2-5 in persistent disease. Sampling was limited to peripheral blood rather than thyroid tissue. Compared with new cases, persistent Graves' patients showed reduced TCR diversity.

Time point meaning: persistent/refractory GD, antithyroid drugs over 5 years with positive TRAb. The authors made the TCR library using RNA they extracted from PBMCs. Graves' disease diagnosis followed American Thyroid Association guidelines. For TCR beta, libraries came from iRepertoire HTBI primers and Arm-PCR of CDR3 regions. A single record per CDR3 protein comes from TCRdb applying MiXCR to the multiplex PCR reads. This repertoire shows around 400,000 distinct CDR3 sequences, roughly 21% found once; its top ten account for roughly an eighth. Germline V lookup: CDR1 KGHDR, CDR2 SFDVKD. With 2 bases clipped from V and 9 bases from J, the junction kept 4 bases outside the gene matches. This CDR3 spans 15 amino acids. With regard to this clonotype: What it recognizes is unknown.

The TCR comes from a female donor with Graves disease. The specimen was peripheral blood mononuclear cells (PBMCs), collected when the disease was refractory, from a patient treated with antithyroid drugs. The chain joins TRBV24-1 to TRBJ2-1, with 12 nucleotides matching TRBD2. CDR3 nucleotide sequence: TGTGCCACCAGTGATTCTAGCGGGAGGGGTGGTGAGCAGTTCTTC. Translated: CATSDSSGRGGEQFF.